Shown below are 26 T cell receptor beta chains from a single sample sequenced in a study of cytomegalovirus exposure and HLA in healthy donors. Primers included in the PCR were 60 Vbeta and 13 Jbeta primers. The protocol was immunoSEQ multiplex PCR, while the TCRdb copy is restricted to in-frame clones and leaves out a portion. The repertoire holds about 150,000 clones, with 84% as singletons. The sequenced material came from PBMCs. Receptors were obtained from a boy aged 2 to 9 in good health and CMV-seronegative.

The V gene is TRBV10-3, the J gene TRBJ1-5, with D maybe TRBD1 (5 bases). CDR1 and CDR2 from the germline V gene are ENHRY and SYGVKD. V shed 3 bases and J shed 7 bases, with 13 bases lying between them. The CDR3 loop spans 14 amino acids. The CDR3 reads CAISDPRAGQPQHF. The CDR3 DNA follows: TGTGCCATCAGTGATCCCAGGGCAGGGCAGCCCCAGCATTTT.

This clone was observed a handful of times. The chain joins TRBV4-3 to TRBJ2-3; tentatively, D is TRBD2 (6 bases). Trimming removed 3 bases at V and 7 bases at J, with 17 bases between. There are 15 residues in the CDR3. The germline CDR1 and CDR2 sequences are LGHNA and YSLEER. The CDR3 protein is CASSQEIGGTYTQYF. The CDR3 DNA reads as TGCGCCAGCAGCCAGGAAATCGGAGGGACGTATACGCAGTATTTT.

The chain recombines TRBV28 with TRBJ2-1, with 10 nucleotides matching TRBD2. CDR3 length: 15 amino acids. Germline V lookup: CDR1 MDHEN, CDR2 SYDVKM. V gave up 6 bases and J gave up 15 bases; unmatched junction bases: 17. The CDR3 spells CASSNPPLAGVGLFF. For the CDR3, the DNA is TGTGCCAGCAGCAACCCACCGCTAGCGGGAGTGGGTCTGTTCTTC.

The chain links TRBV4-3 to TRBJ2-5; the match to TRBD1 covers 9 bases. The DNA end is more similar to TRBJ2-7, so the J call may be wrong. CDR3 length: 13 amino acids. Germline CDR1 is LGHNA and CDR2 is YSLEER. The CDR3 reads CASSRGQGYEQYF. The CDR3 DNA follows: TGCGCCAGCAGCCGGGGACAGGGTTACGAGCAGTACTTC.

The gene calls are TRBV12-5 and TRBJ2-2; 9 nucleotides align to TRBD2. With 3 bases clipped from V and 5 bases from J, the junction kept 13 bases outside the gene matches. There are 18 residues in the CDR3. The germline V gene has CDR1 LGHNT and CDR2 FRNRAP. The CDR3 DNA follows: TGTGCTAGTGGTTTCCTCCCGGGGATAGCGGGAGAAACCGGGGAGCTGTTTTTT. Translated: CASGFLPGIAGETGELFF. Drawing the rest from reference TRBV12-5 and TRBJ2-2, the complete variable domain is DARVTQTPRHKVTEMGQEVTMRCQPILGHNTVFWYRQTMMQGLELLAYFRNRAPLDDSGMPKDRFSAEMPDATLATLKIQPSEPRDSAVYFCASGFLPGIAGETGELFFGEGSRLTVL.

The J gene is TRBJ1-1, the V gene TRBV4-3; the D is unclear. Trimming took 1 base from V and 4 from J, leaving 10 bases between them. This CDR3 comprises 14 residues. From germline, CDR1 is LGHNA and CDR2 YSLEER. Written as DNA, the CDR3 is TGCGCCAGCAGCCAAGTGGATAGAGGCACTGAAGCTTTCTTT. Protein sequence: CASSQVDRGTEAFF.

The rearrangement joins TRBV4-2 to TRBJ2-1; 8 nucleotides match TRBD2. The germline CDR1 and CDR2 sequences are LGHNA and YNFKEQ. The V and J ends lost 4 bases and 0 bases, in that order; junction bases with no gene match: 8. This CDR3 is 17 amino acids long. CDR3 sequence reads: CASSPNGRGASYNEQFF. The CDR3 coding sequence is TGTGCCAGCAGCCCCAACGGGCGGGGGGCCTCCTACAATGAGCAGTTCTTC.

This clone was recorded once. The J gene is TRBJ2-5, the V gene TRBV6-6; a possible D gene is TRBD2 (6 bases). The J call is uncertain, as TRBJ2-7 better fits the DNA end. The CDR3 runs 15 residues. Germline-derived CDR1 and CDR2 are MNHNY and SVGAGI (reference sequence). CDR3 nucleotides: TGTGCCAGCAGTTACCTCGGGAGATTAATTTACGAGCAGTACTTC. Translation: CASSYLGRLIYEQYF.

The chain is built from TRBV6-5 and TRBJ1-1; TRBD1 matches 7 bases. The V and J ends lost 6 bases and 14 bases, in that order; junction bases with no gene match: 9. Germline lookup yields CDR1 MNHEY and CDR2 SVGAGI. CDR3 length: 11 amino acids. The CDR3 DNA sequence: TGTGCCAGCAGACACAGGGGAAGATCCTTCTTT. Its protein is CASRHRGRSFF.

This rearrangement joins TRBV6-1 to TRBJ2-1; TRBD2 matches at 9 bases. Germline-derived CDR1 and CDR2 are MNHNS and SASEGT. Losses at the gene ends were 6 bases for V and 2 bases for J; bases not matched to a gene: 5. The length of the CDR3 is 15 residues. The DNA of the CDR3 is TGTGCCAGCAGAGTGGCGGGGGGGCCCTACAATGAGCAGTTCTTC. Protein: CASRVAGGPYNEQFF.

This clone came up a few times. The DNA of the CDR3 is TGCAGCGCCGAAGTCGGGGACTACACTGAAGCTTTCTTT. Its protein is CSAEVGDYTEAFF. V usage is TRBV29-1 and J usage is TRBJ1-1; a possible D gene is TRBD1 (5 bases). Trimming cost V 7 bases and J 3 bases, with 15 bases left between them. Germline CDR1 is SQVTM and CDR2 is ANQGSEA. This CDR3 contains 13 residues. The variable domain in full, completed from reference TRBV29-1 and TRBJ1-1, reads SAVISQKPSRDICQRGTSLTIQCQVDSQVTMMFWYRQQPGQSLTLIATANQGSEATYESGFVIDKFPISRPNLTFSTLTVSNMSPEDSSIYLCSAEVGDYTEAFFGQGTRLTVV.

The chain carries TRBV2 and TRBJ1-1; unclear D gene. Trimming stripped 5 bases from V and 6 bases from J, with 13 bases between. Germline CDR1 is SNHLY and CDR2 is FYNNEI. This CDR3 comprises 13 residues. This CDR3 reads CASSSLSVSEAFF. DNA of the CDR3: TGTGCCAGCAGTAGTTTATCGGTTTCTGAAGCTTTCTTT.

CDR3 region: CASSEAPDAEKLFF. CDR3 nucleotides: TGTGCCAGCAGTGAAGCGCCGGATGCTGAAAAACTGTTTTTT. The gene calls are TRBV6-4 and TRBJ1-4; no reliable D call. The CDR3 totals 14 residues. The V gene's germline CDR1 is MRHNA and CDR2 SNTAGT. Trimming stripped 3 bases from V and 7 bases from J, with 12 bases between.

The chain links TRBV5-1 to TRBJ2-2; D possibly corresponds to TRBD2 (6 bases). Trimming took 3 bases from V and 1 from J, leaving 16 bases between them. CDR1 and CDR2 from the germline V gene are SGHRS and YFSETQ. This CDR3 is 17 amino acids long. CDR3 region: CASSSIGGTVNTGELFF. Written as DNA, the CDR3 is TGCGCCAGCAGCTCAATCGGCGGGACGGTGAACACCGGGGAGCTGTTTTTT. The full variable domain, with the rest looked up from reference TRBV5-1 and TRBJ2-2, is KAGVTQTPRYLIKTRGQQVTLSCSPISGHRSVSWYQQTPGQGLQFLFEYFSETQRNKGNFPGRFSGRQFSNSRSEMNVSTLELGDSALYLCASSSIGGTVNTGELFFGEGSRLTVL.

The chain employs TRBV18 and TRBJ1-5; D is unresolved. V dropped 2 bases and J dropped 0 bases, with 14 bases sitting between them. Germline CDR1 reads KGHSH; CDR2 reads LQKENI. This CDR3 contains 17 residues. Here the CDR3 reads CASSPDGRAPSNQPQHF. The CDR3 DNA reads as TGTGCCAGCTCACCAGATGGGCGGGCACCTAGCAATCAGCCCCAGCATTTT. The full variable domain, in which reference TRBV18 and TRBJ1-5 provide the parts outside the CDR3, is NAGVMQNPRHLVRRRGQEARLRCSPMKGHSHVYWYRQLPEEGLKFMVYLQKENIIDESGMPKERFSAEFPKEGPSILRIQQVVRGDSAAYFCASSPDGRAPSNQPQHFGDGTRLSIL.

The V and J genes are TRBV4-3 and TRBJ2-1; 7 positions match TRBD2. V lost 0 bases and J lost 2; bases outside the gene matches: 10. CDR1 and CDR2 from the germline V gene are LGHNA and YSLEER. The CDR3 loop spans 18 amino acids. The DNA for the CDR3 is TGCGCCAGCAGCCAAGATTTGTGGCGGGAGTTCACCTACAATGAGCAGTTCTTC. This codes for CASSQDLWREFTYNEQFF.

The chain recombines TRBV7-9 with TRBJ2-3, with D perhaps TRBD1 (6 bases). V was trimmed by 4 bases and J by 0 bases, leaving 11 bases between them. The CDR3 totals 15 residues. Germline V gene lookup returns CDR1 SEHNR and CDR2 FQNEAQ (reference sequence). CDR3 nucleotide sequence: TGTGCCAGCAGCTCAGGGACACTAAGCACAGATACGCAGTATTTT. Translating it yields CASSSGTLSTDTQYF.

The chain links TRBV29-1 to TRBJ1-1; D not certain. V lost 4 bases to trimming and J lost 1 base, with 22 bases between them. This CDR3 has 17 residues. CDR1 and CDR2 (germline): SQVTM, ANQGSEA. The CDR3 region is CSVAPLGGGGRNTEAFF. DNA of the CDR3: TGCAGCGTTGCTCCCCTAGGTGGCGGTGGCAGGAACACTGAAGCTTTCTTT. The full variable domain, with the rest looked up from reference TRBV29-1 and TRBJ1-1, is SAVISQKPSRDICQRGTSLTIQCQVDSQVTMMFWYRQQPGQSLTLIATANQGSEATYESGFVIDKFPISRPNLTFSTLTVSNMSPEDSSIYLCSVAPLGGGGRNTEAFFGQGTRLTVV.

V gene TRBV19 combines with J gene TRBJ2-5; D unclear. CDR1 is LNHDA, CDR2 SQIVND, per germline (reference sequence). This CDR3 has 15 amino acids. V gave up 3 bases and J gave up 2 bases, with 13 bases separating them. The chain's CDR3 is CASSIAYQVQETQYF. The CDR3 bases are TGTGCCAGTAGTATCGCGTACCAGGTTCAAGAGACCCAGTACTTC.

The rearrangement joins TRBV7-2 to TRBJ2-7; the match to TRBD2 covers 7 bases. Per germline, CDR1 SGHTA and CDR2 FQGNSA. V gave up 5 bases and J gave up 3 bases; unmatched junction bases: 4. The CDR3 runs to 13 residues. The CDR3 loop is CASSPGGGYEQYF. Here the CDR3 DNA reads TGTGCCAGCAGCCCTGGGGGGGGCTACGAGCAGTACTTC.

This chain links TRBV5-1 with TRBJ2-2, with 10 bases matching TRBD2. V lost 4 bases, J lost 4 bases, and 7 bases stayed unmatched. Germline V gene lookup returns CDR1 SGHRS and CDR2 YFSETQ. The CDR3 has 16 residues. CDR3 in amino acids: CASSVTAGGGTGELFF. CDR3 nucleotide sequence: TGCGCCAGCAGCGTAACAGCGGGAGGGGGCACCGGGGAGCTGTTTTTT.

This sequence joins TRBV7-2 and TRBJ2-7; maybe TRBD2 (6 bases). This CDR3 comprises 14 residues. Trimming removed 3 bases at V and 2 bases at J, with 11 bases between. CDR1 is SGHTA and CDR2 is FQGNSA in the germline V gene. In nucleotides, the CDR3 is TGTGCCAGCAGCTTTTCCGGGGGAACCTACGAGCAGTACTTC. Protein product: CASSFSGGTYEQYF.

V gene TRBV27 combines with J gene TRBJ2-7; 13 bases fit TRBD2. Germline CDR1 is MNHEY and CDR2 is SMNVEV (reference sequence). This CDR3 is built from 18 residues. J lost 2 bases, V lost 0 bases, and 7 bases had no gene match. The CDR3 DNA reads as TGTGCCAGCAGTTTATCCAGACTACTAGCGGGAGGGACCTACGAGCAGTACTTC. It translates to CASSLSRLLAGGTYEQYF.

The V gene is TRBV4-2, the J gene TRBJ2-3; the D is unclear. This CDR3 has 16 amino acids. Trimming removed 0 bases from V and 2 bases from J, with 12 bases in between. Germline CDR1 reads LGHNA; CDR2 reads YNFKEQ. CDR3 loop: CASSQETSFPTDTQYF. In DNA form, the CDR3 reads TGTGCCAGCAGCCAAGAAACAAGTTTTCCCACAGATACGCAGTATTTT.

This chain uses TRBV6-4 with TRBJ2-1; a possible D gene is TRBD2 (5 bases). Germline loops: CDR1 MRHNA, CDR2 SNTAGT. The V and J ends lost 10 bases and 4 bases respectively, with 17 bases between them. CDR3 size: 14 residues. The CDR3 DNA sequence: TGTGCCAAGCATTTCCTAGCCGTATACAATGAGCAGTTCTTC. Translating it yields CAKHFLAVYNEQFF.

The chain carries TRBV2 and TRBJ1-2, with TRBD1 as a possible D gene (6 bases). The ends were cut back, 6 bases at V and 5 bases at J, with 25 bases in the middle. The CDR3 is 17 residues long. Germline CDR1 SNHLY, CDR2 FYNNEI. This chain's CDR3 is CASRGPKGQFNLYGYTF. The CDR3 DNA is TGTGCCAGCAGAGGACCAAAAGGACAGTTCAATCTATATGGCTACACCTTC. The full variable domain, completed using reference TRBV2 and TRBJ1-2, is EPEVTQTPSHQVTQMGQEVILRCVPISNHLYFYWYRQILGQKVEFLVSFYNNEISEKSEIFDDQFSVERPDGSNFTLKIRSTKLEDSAMYFCASRGPKGQFNLYGYTFGSGTRLTVV.